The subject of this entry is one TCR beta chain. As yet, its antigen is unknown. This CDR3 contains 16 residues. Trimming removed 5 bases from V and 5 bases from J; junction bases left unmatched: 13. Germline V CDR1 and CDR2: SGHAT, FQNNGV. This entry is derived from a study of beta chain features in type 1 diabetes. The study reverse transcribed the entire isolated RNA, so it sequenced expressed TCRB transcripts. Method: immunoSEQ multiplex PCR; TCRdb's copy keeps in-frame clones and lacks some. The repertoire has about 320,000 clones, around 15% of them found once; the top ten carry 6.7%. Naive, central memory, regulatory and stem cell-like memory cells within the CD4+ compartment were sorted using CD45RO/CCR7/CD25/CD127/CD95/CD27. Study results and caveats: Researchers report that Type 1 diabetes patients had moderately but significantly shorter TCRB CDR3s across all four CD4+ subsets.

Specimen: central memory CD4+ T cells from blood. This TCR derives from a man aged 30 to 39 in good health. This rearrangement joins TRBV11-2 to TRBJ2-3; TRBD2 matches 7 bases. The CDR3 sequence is CASSGKPGLQEDTQYF. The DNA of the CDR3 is TGTGCCAGCAGCGGAAAGCCGGGACTACAAGAAGATACGCAGTATTTT.